This T cell receptor beta chain derives from a study of T cells in Graves' hyperthyroidism and ophthalmopathy. Study-wide points: Expanded thyroid clonotypes (above 0.001) were mostly also found in blood.

This CDR3 contains 14 residues. The germline V gene has CDR1 MDHEN and CDR2 SYDVKM. As regards this clonotype: The antigen is not known. Since a much larger clone is just one base distant, this may be a read error.

The CDR3 regions of TCR beta were amplified from RNA transcripts. The HTBI set primed first-round TCR CDR3 RT-PCR. One entry per CDR3 protein results from TCRdb running MiXCR on the multiplex PCR reads. This table has some 770,000 distinct CDR3 sequences, about a sixth appearing once. Sample: blood. The sequence derives from a man aged 18 to 35 with Graves' hyperthyroidism. The chain recombines TRBV28 with TRBJ2-4; D is uncertain. The CDR3 DNA follows: TGTGCCAGCGGTAGGTTGGAGACCAAAAGCATTCAGTACTTC. Its translation is CASGRLETKSIQYF.